This entry concerns a single T cell receptor (beta chain). What it recognizes is unknown. The data originate from a study of shared clonotypes between healthy human individuals. Libraries were prepared by immunoSEQ multiplex PCR; TCRdb keeps only in-frame clonotypes and omits some of them. The sample lists roughly 700,000 clones, around two thirds occurring once. Trimming took off 0 bases at V and 2 bases at J, with 9 bases between the two ends. This CDR3 comprises 14 residues. CDR1 is SGHRS, CDR2 YFSETQ, per germline. Findings of the study overall: Represented diversity, genetic and exposure-history alike, was limited by few donors.

The gene calls are TRBV5-1 and TRBJ2-7, with no clear D. This clonotype was obtained from a woman between 25 and 40 years old in good health. Sequences were obtained from memory CD4+ T cells sorted from blood. The subset is: CD45RA-negative fraction. The CDR3 reads CASSLGPGTYEQYF. CDR3 DNA sequence: TGCGCCAGCAGCTTGGGACCAGGAACCTACGAGCAGTACTTC.